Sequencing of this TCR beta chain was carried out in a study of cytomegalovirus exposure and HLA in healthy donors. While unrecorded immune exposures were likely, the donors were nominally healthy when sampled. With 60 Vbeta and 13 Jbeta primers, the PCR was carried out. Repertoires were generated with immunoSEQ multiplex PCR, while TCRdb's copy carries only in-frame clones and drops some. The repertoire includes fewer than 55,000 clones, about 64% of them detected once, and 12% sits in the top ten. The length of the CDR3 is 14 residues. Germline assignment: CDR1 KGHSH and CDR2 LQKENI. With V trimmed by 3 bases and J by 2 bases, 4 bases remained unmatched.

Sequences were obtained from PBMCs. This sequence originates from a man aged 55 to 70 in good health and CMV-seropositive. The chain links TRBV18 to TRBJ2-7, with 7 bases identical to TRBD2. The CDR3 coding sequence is TGTGCCAGCTCACCCAGCGGGATACCCTACGAGCAGTACTTC. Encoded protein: CASSPSGIPYEQYF. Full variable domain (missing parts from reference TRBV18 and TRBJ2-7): NAGVMQNPRHLVRRRGQEARLRCSPMKGHSHVYWYRQLPEEGLKFMVYLQKENIIDESGMPKERFSAEFPKEGPSILRIQQVVRGDSAAYFCASSPSGIPYEQYFGPGTRLTVT.